This entry describes one T cell receptor (beta chain). What it recognizes is unknown. This sample is part of a study of T cell responses to AZD1222 COVID-19 vaccine. Study conclusions and caveats: Vaccine-related CD4 TCRs covered spike, predominating at 160-218 and 743-854. Without day 14 samples, only post-peak T cell repertoires were studied.

Libraries were prepared by immunoSEQ multiplex PCR; TCRdb keeps only in-frame clonotypes and omits some of them. The sample has over 150,000 clones; about nine tenths are singletons. CDR3 length equals 11 residues. Trimming cost V 6 bases and J 6 bases, with 8 bases left between them. The material sequenced was peripheral blood, taken on day 0 of AZD1222 vaccination. The V gene is TRBV12-3 or TRBV12-4, the J gene TRBJ1-1; D perhaps matches TRBD1 (6 bases). This clonotype was obtained from an adult in good health. This CDR3 is CASRGGSEAFF. The CDR3, as DNA: TGTGCCAGCAGAGGGGGTTCTGAAGCTTTCTTT.